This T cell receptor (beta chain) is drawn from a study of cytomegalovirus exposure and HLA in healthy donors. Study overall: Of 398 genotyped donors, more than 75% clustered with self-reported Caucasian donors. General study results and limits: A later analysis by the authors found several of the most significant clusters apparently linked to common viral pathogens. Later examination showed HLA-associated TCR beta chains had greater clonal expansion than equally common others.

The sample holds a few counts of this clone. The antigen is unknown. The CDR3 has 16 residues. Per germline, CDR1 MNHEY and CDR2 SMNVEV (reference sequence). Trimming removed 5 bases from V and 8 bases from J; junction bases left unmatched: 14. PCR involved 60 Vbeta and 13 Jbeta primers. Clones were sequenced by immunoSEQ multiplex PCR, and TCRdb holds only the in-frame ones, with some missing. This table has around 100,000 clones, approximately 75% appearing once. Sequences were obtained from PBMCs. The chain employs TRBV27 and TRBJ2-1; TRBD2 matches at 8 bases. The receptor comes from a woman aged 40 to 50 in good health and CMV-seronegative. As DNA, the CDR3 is TGTGCCAGCAGTATCACCGGGACCGGGGGGGGCGATGAGCAGTTCTTC. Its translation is CASSITGTGGGDEQFF.